This is a list of T cell receptor beta chains from one sample in a study of long-term antiretroviral therapy in people with HIV. The assay was immunoSEQ multiplex PCR, and TCRdb's table has in-frame clones only and misses some. Seen here are 20,000 to 25,000 clones, over 80% observed once, and the top ten hold 9% to 15%. Material: unsorted PBMCs, obtained 1.6 years after starting antiretroviral therapy. The origin of the receptors is a man between 40 and 49 years old with HIV. Each CDR3 is given with its conserved first and last residue. The order of the fields is D gene, CDR3 length, J gene, clone size, V gene, CDR3 DNA, CDR3 protein. D genes are given only for firm matches. Clone size is not always given. Where it is, it says once, few, many or a class for expanded clones.

D: .
length: 11
J: TRBJ2-7
size: .
V: TRBV28
DNA: .
CDR3: CASSFGRGAYF

D: TRBD2
length: 14
J: TRBJ2-2
size: .
V: TRBV6-5
DNA: TGTGCCAGCAGTTCTAGCGGGGGTATCTGGGAGCTGTTTTTT
CDR3: CASSSSGGIWELFF

D: .
length: 13
J: TRBJ2-5
size: .
V: TRBV7-9
DNA: TGTGCCAGCAGCCCGTGGGGCCGAGAGACCCAGTACTTC
CDR3: CASSPWGRETQYF

D: TRBD1
length: 14
J: TRBJ1-1
size: .
V: TRBV19
DNA: TGTGCCAGTAGTATATCCGGGACAGGGGGTGAAGCTTTCTTT
CDR3: CASSISGTGGEAFF

D: TRBD1
length: 13
J: TRBJ2-5
size: .
V: TRBV29-1
DNA: TGCAGCGTTCGTACAGGGGGAGGAGAGACCCAGTACTTC
CDR3: CSVRTGGGETQYF

D: .
length: 14
J: TRBJ1-2
size: few
V: TRBV27
DNA: TGTGCCAGCAGTTTATCACGGGGAAACTATGGCTACACCTTC
CDR3: CASSLSRGNYGYTF

D: .
length: 15
J: TRBJ2-3
size: .
V: TRBV10-3
DNA: TGTGCCATCAGTGAGTCGGCAGGGGCGGCAGATACGCAGTATTTT
CDR3: CAISESAGAADTQYF

D: .
length: 15
J: TRBJ2-1
size: .
V: TRBV11-2
DNA: TGTGCCAGCAGCTTATCACAGGGAGTTAACGATGAGCAGTTCTTC
CDR3: CASSLSQGVNDEQFF

D: .
length: 16
J: TRBJ1-3
size: .
V: TRBV7-2
DNA: TGTGCCAGCAGCCCCGGAGTACGTAGCTCTGGAAACACCATATATTTT
CDR3: CASSPGVRSSGNTIYF

D: .
length: 16
J: TRBJ1-4
size: .
V: TRBV11-2
DNA: TGTGCCAGCAGCTCCCGAGGCGCAGGGACCAATGAAAAACTGTTTTTT
CDR3: CASSSRGAGTNEKLFF

D: .
length: 14
J: TRBJ2-3
size: .
V: TRBV6-5
DNA: TGTGCCAGCAGAAAAGACACGAGCACAGATACGCAGTATTTT
CDR3: CASRKDTSTDTQYF

D: TRBD2
length: 15
J: TRBJ2-1
size: .
V: TRBV11-3
DNA: TGTGCCAGCAGCTTAGTGGTAGCGGGATTCAATGAGCAGTTCTTC
CDR3: CASSLVVAGFNEQFF

D: .
length: 14
J: TRBJ1-4
size: .
V: TRBV7-9
DNA: TGTGCCAGCAGCTTAGAAGCGGGTTGGGAAAAACTGTTTTTT
CDR3: CASSLEAGWEKLFF

D: .
length: 15
J: TRBJ1-5
size: .
V: TRBV2
DNA: TGTGCCAGCAGTGATCGAGAGAATAGCAATCAGCCCCAGCATTTT
CDR3: CASSDRENSNQPQHF

D: TRBD1
length: 12
J: TRBJ1-2
size: .
V: TRBV2
DNA: TGTGCCAGCAGAGACAGGGCAATTGGCTACACCTTC
CDR3: CASRDRAIGYTF

D: TRBD1
length: 16
J: TRBJ2-5
size: once
V: TRBV5-1
DNA: TGCGCCAGCAGCAAGGGACAGGGGGCGACCCAAGAGACCCAGTACTTC
CDR3: CASSKGQGATQETQYF

D: TRBD1
length: 17
J: TRBJ2-5
size: .
V: TRBV9
DNA: TGTGCCAGCAGCGTAGGGATAGGGACAGGGGGTGAAGAGACCCAGTACTTC
CDR3: CASSVGIGTGGEETQYF

D: TRBD1
length: 16
J: TRBJ2-4
size: .
V: TRBV9
DNA: TGTGCCAGCAGCGTAGGAACTCAGGGGGCGCAAGGCATTCAGTACTTC
CDR3: CASSVGTQGAQGIQYF

D: TRBD1
length: 16
J: TRBJ2-5
size: .
V: TRBV7-6
DNA: TGTGCCAGCAGCGAAATGGGACAGGGGGCGCGAGAGACCCAGTACTTC
CDR3: CASSEMGQGARETQYF

D: TRBD2
length: 15
J: TRBJ2-1
size: few
V: TRBV5-6
DNA: TGTGCCAGCAGCCCAAAGCGGGGGCGACTTAATGAGCAGTTCTTC
CDR3: CASSPKRGRLNEQFF

D: TRBD1
length: 16
J: TRBJ1-4
size: .
V: TRBV19
DNA: TGTGCCAGTACCTCCAACCACAGGGGGCGGAGTGAAAAACTGTTTTTT
CDR3: CASTSNHRGRSEKLFF

D: .
length: 16
J: TRBJ1-5
size: few
V: TRBV6-1
DNA: TGTGCCAGCAGTGGCCCCGGGAGAGTGGTCAATCAGCCCCAGCATTTT
CDR3: CASSGPGRVVNQPQHF

D: TRBD1
length: 17
J: TRBJ2-3
size: .
V: TRBV27
DNA: TGTGCCAGCAGTTCGTCCCGGGACAGGGGGCGCACAGATACGCAGTATTTT
CDR3: CASSSSRDRGRTDTQYF

D: TRBD1
length: 15
J: TRBJ1-1
size: .
V: TRBV9
DNA: TGTGCCAGCAGCCCAAGGGGGACAGGGGTTACTGAAGCTTTCTTT
CDR3: CASSPRGTGVTEAFF

D: .
length: 18
J: TRBJ2-1
size: .
V: TRBV2
DNA: TGTGCCAGCAGTCCCCAAGGGGGCGGGACGTCCCCCTATGATGAGCAGTTCTTC
CDR3: CASSPQGGGTSPYDEQFF

D: .
length: 13
J: TRBJ1-1
size: .
V: TRBV21-1
DNA: TGTGCCAGCACCAACAGGCTGAACACTGAAGCTTTCTTT
CDR3: CASTNRLNTEAFF

D: .
length: 14
J: TRBJ2-3
size: .
V: TRBV10-3
DNA: TGTGCCATCAGTGATGTTCAGGGTGCAGATACGCAGTATTTT
CDR3: CAISDVQGADTQYF

D: TRBD1
length: 14
J: TRBJ1-1
size: .
V: TRBV27
DNA: TGTGCCAGCTCACAAGGGACAGGGGGCGGAGAAGCTTTCTTT
CDR3: CASSQGTGGGEAFF

D: .
length: 15
J: TRBJ2-7
size: .
V: TRBV6-1
DNA: TGTGCCAGCAGTGAATCAGATGACAGTAACTACGAGCAGTACTTC
CDR3: CASSESDDSNYEQYF

D: .
length: 14
J: TRBJ2-7
size: .
V: TRBV4-1
DNA: TGCGCCAGCAGCCAAGGGGACGGTTACTACGAGCAGTACTTC
CDR3: CASSQGDGYYEQYF

D: TRBD2
length: 17
J: TRBJ2-5
size: .
V: TRBV13
DNA: TGTGCCAGCAGCTTAGGAGGGAGCGGGAGGTTCCAAGAGACCCAGTACTTC
CDR3: CASSLGGSGRFQETQYF

D: TRBD1
length: 14
J: TRBJ2-7
size: .
V: TRBV18
DNA: TGTGCCAGCTCACCTGGGACAGGTGCCTACGAGCAGTACTTC
CDR3: CASSPGTGAYEQYF

D: TRBD2
length: 15
J: TRBJ2-1
size: .
V: TRBV10-3
DNA: TGTGCCACCGCCCCCGCGGTAAGCGGGAGGAATGAGCAGTTCTTC
CDR3: CATAPAVSGRNEQFF

D: .
length: 13
J: TRBJ1-4
size: .
V: TRBV15
DNA: TGTGCCACCAGCAGAGAGAGCGAGGAAAAACTGTTTTTT
CDR3: CATSRESEEKLFF

D: .
length: 13
J: TRBJ2-4
size: .
V: TRBV10-3
DNA: TGTGCCATCAGTGGGGGGACTTTTTCCATTCAGTACTTC
CDR3: CAISGGTFSIQYF

D: .
length: 14
J: TRBJ1-4
size: .
V: TRBV27
DNA: TGTGCCAGCAGTGTTAGACCTGGGCATGAAAAACTGTTTTTT
CDR3: CASSVRPGHEKLFF

D: TRBD2
length: 18
J: TRBJ2-1
size: few
V: TRBV7-2
DNA: TGTGCCAGCAGCAAAAGTGCCGCCGGGACTAGACCCTACAATGAGCAGTTCTTC
CDR3: CASSKSAAGTRPYNEQFF

D: .
length: 14
J: TRBJ1-2
size: once
V: TRBV10-2
DNA: TGCGCCAGCAGACCTACGGGCTCCGATTATGGCTACACCTTC
CDR3: CASRPTGSDYGYTF

D: .
length: 14
J: TRBJ2-7
size: .
V: TRBV11-2
DNA: TGTGCCAGCAGCTTTGTAAGGTCAGACTACGAGCAGTACTTC
CDR3: CASSFVRSDYEQYF

D: .
length: 12
J: TRBJ1-5
size: .
V: TRBV11-2
DNA: TGTGCCAGCAGCAGCCAGAATCAGCCCCAGCATTTT
CDR3: CASSSQNQPQHF

D: TRBD1
length: 16
J: TRBJ1-5
size: .
V: TRBV27
DNA: TGTGCCAGCAGTTTATCGCACAGGGGGCCATACCAGCCCCAGCATTTT
CDR3: CASSLSHRGPYQPQHF

D: .
length: 13
J: TRBJ1-1
size: .
V: TRBV6-5
DNA: TGTGCCAGCAGTACCGGGGCGTATTATGAAGCTTTCTTT
CDR3: CASSTGAYYEAFF

D: TRBD2
length: 17
J: TRBJ2-3
size: .
V: TRBV19
DNA: TGTGCCAGTAGTATAAGGGGTAGCGGGGGTAGCACAGATACGCAGTATTTT
CDR3: CASSIRGSGGSTDTQYF

D: .
length: 15
J: TRBJ1-2
size: .
V: TRBV6-5
DNA: TGTGCCAGCAGTACCCTTTTGCCTTCTAACTATGGCTACACCTTC
CDR3: CASSTLLPSNYGYTF

D: .
length: 15
J: TRBJ2-7
size: .
V: TRBV5-1
DNA: TGCGCCAGCAGCCTCCAGACAGGCTCCTCCTACGAGCAGTACTTC
CDR3: CASSLQTGSSYEQYF

D: TRBD2
length: 15
J: TRBJ2-1
size: once
V: TRBV5-4
DNA: TGTGCCAGCAGCTGGGGAGGGAGGGCCAGGAATGAGCAGTTCTTC
CDR3: CASSWGGRARNEQFF

D: TRBD1
length: 15
J: TRBJ2-3
size: once
V: TRBV4-2
DNA: TGTGCCAGCAGCCAAGAAGGGACAGGGCGTAATACGCAGTATTTT
CDR3: CASSQEGTGRNTQYF

D: .
length: 12
J: TRBJ2-7
size: .
V: TRBV11-2
DNA: TGTGCCAGCAGCTTAGCAGGGTACGAGCAGTACTTC
CDR3: CASSLAGYEQYF

D: TRBD2
length: 12
J: TRBJ2-7
size: once
V: TRBV5-6
DNA: TGTGCCAGCAGCTGGGGGGGCTACGAGCAGTACTTC
CDR3: CASSWGGYEQYF

D: .
length: 15
J: TRBJ1-3
size: .
V: TRBV6-5
DNA: TGTGCCAGCAGCCCACTCGACCGCTCTGGAAACACCATATATTTT
CDR3: CASSPLDRSGNTIYF

D: .
length: 13
J: TRBJ2-7
size: few
V: TRBV7-9
DNA: TGTGCCAGCAGCTCGGGGCCCTTCTACGAGCAGTACTTC
CDR3: CASSSGPFYEQYF

D: TRBD2
length: 15
J: TRBJ2-1
size: .
V: TRBV27
DNA: TGTGCCAGCAGCCCCGGGGCTAGCGGGAGCGGTGAGCAGTTCTTC
CDR3: CASSPGASGSGEQFF

D: .
length: 15
J: TRBJ2-2
size: few
V: TRBV14
DNA: TGTGCCAGCAGCCAAATCGGAACGAACACCGGGGAGCTGTTTTTT
CDR3: CASSQIGTNTGELFF

D: .
length: 15
J: TRBJ1-6
size: few
V: TRBV18
DNA: TGTGCCAGCTCACCGTCCAACCCGGGGGACTCACCCCTCCACTTT
CDR3: CASSPSNPGDSPLHF

D: TRBD2
length: 16
J: TRBJ2-7
size: .
V: TRBV2
DNA: TGTGCCAGCATGGGAGGGCAGGGCCATGCCCCCTACGAGCAGTACTTC
CDR3: CASMGGQGHAPYEQYF

D: TRBD1
length: 17
J: TRBJ2-2
size: .
V: TRBV19
DNA: TGTGCCAGTAGCAGTCCCGGACAGGGGGCTTTCACCGGGGAGCTGTTTTTT
CDR3: CASSSPGQGAFTGELFF